The 20 T cell receptor delta chains in this list originate from one sample, sequenced in a study of gamma-delta T cells after stem cell transplantation. TCRdb processed the RT-PCR reads again with the CATT caller. The sample yields roughly 14,000 delta-chain clones, more than 7.5% seen once. The sequencing sample was made of gamma-delta T cells. These TCRs come from a human donor. It is not recorded whose cells these are; they may come from a transplant donor.

This clone was seen ten or more times. TCRdb records a much larger clone's protein for this DNA, with a difference at residue 17 that likely arises from a read error; the protein given is the translation of the DNA. V and J are TRDV2 and TRDJ1, with 9 bases aligning to TRDD3. Germline V gene data show CDR1 as GEAIGNYY and CDR2 as EKD. CDR3 length: 18 residues. The CDR3 nucleotides are TGTGCCTGTGACACCGTTTCCCCGGTACTGGGGGACACCGATAAACTCACCTTT. This translates into CACDTVSPVLGDTDKLTF.

A remark on this clone: A clone one base away is much larger, so this may be a read error. The sample holds other DNA sequences that translate to the same CDR3. The chain employs TRDV2 and TRDJ1, with unresolved D. CDR1 is GEAIGNYY, CDR2 EKD, per germline. This CDR3 has 21 residues. The CDR3, as DNA: TGTGCCTGTGACACCGTTGAGTGCCACCTGCTTACCGGTGGACTCACCGCTAAACTCATCTTT. Its translation: CACDTVECHLLTGGLTAKLIF.

This clone was counted ten times or more. The chain is built from TRDV1 and TRDJ2, with 9 bases that match TRDD3. CDR1 is TSWWSYY, CDR2 QGS, per germline. Trimming took 1 base from V and 3 from J; bases not matched to a gene: 12. CDR3 length: 19 residues. CDR3 residues: CALGEPFLAGGWMTAQLFF. The CDR3 DNA reads TGTGCTCTTGGGGAACCGTTCCTTGCTGGGGGATGGATGACAGCACAACTCTTCTTT.

This clone came up a few times. TCRdb's protein for this DNA is that of a much larger clone and differs from the translation at residue 12, likely a read error; the protein shown is the DNA translation. The chain has TRDV2 and TRDJ3; 8 nucleotides align to TRDD3. The CDR3 extends over 19 amino acids. Germline CDR1 and CDR2: GEAIGNYY and EKD. CDR3 residues: CACDTLGDKSSRDTRQMFF. The CDR3 bases are TGTGCCTGTGACACCCTGGGGGACAAGAGCTCCCGGGACACCCGACAGATGTTTTTC.

This clone was picked up a small number of times. This chain joins TRDV2 and TRDJ1; 9 bases line up with TRDD3. The CDR3 has 19 amino acids. From germline, CDR1 is GEAIGNYY and CDR2 EKD. The J segment lost 2 bases and the V segment lost 3 bases, leaving 18 bases of the junction unmatched. As DNA, the CDR3 is TGTGCCTGTGACGACGTGAGGATGGGGGATAAGTCAAGTACCGATAAACTCATCTTT. This codes for CACDDVRMGDKSSTDKLIF.

This clone was detected only a few times. The gene calls are TRDV2 and TRDJ1; 10 bases fit TRDD3. With V trimmed by 1 base and J by 1 base, 11 bases remained unmatched. Per germline, CDR1 GEAIGNYY and CDR2 EKD. CDR3 size: 18 residues. CDR3 residues: CACDTLGDTLSVTDKLIF. CDR3 bases: TGTGCCTGTGACACATTGGGGGATACTCTGAGTGTCACCGATAAACTCATCTTT.

Ten or more counts support this clone. The protein recorded in TCRdb matches a much larger clone and deviates from this DNA's translation at residue 4, suggesting a read error; the protein here is obtained by translating the DNA. Other DNA sequences from this sample encode an identical CDR3 as well. The CDR3 nucleotides are TGTGCCTGTGGCATTTTGGGGGATCTTTACACCGATAAACTCATCTTT. It yields the protein CACGILGDLYTDKLIF. The chain recombines TRDV2 with TRDJ1; TRDD3 matches at 8 bases. Germline V gene sequence: CDR1 GEAIGNYY, CDR2 EKD. This CDR3 comprises 16 residues. The ends lost 5 bases at V and 0 bases at J; junction bases unmatched: 10.

Of note for this clone: A far more abundant clone sits one base away, making this likely a read error. Other DNA sequences in this specimen translate into the identical CDR3. The genes are TRDV2 and TRDJ1, with TRDD3 matching over 9 bases. The CDR3 is 19 amino acids. CDR1 is GEAIGNYY, CDR2 EKD, per germline. The CDR3 DNA is TGTGCCTGTGACACACTAACTGGGGGAGTTCCATCGTACACCGATAAACTCATTTTT. This encodes CACDTLTGGVPSYTDKLIF.

Note on this clone: One end of the junction varies from germline; a read error may be responsible. The same CDR3 can be traced to other DNA sequences in this sample. The CDR3, as DNA: TGTGCCTGTGACACCGTCACTGGGGGATACAACTCGACTTCCTACACCGCTAAACTCATCTTT. Its translation is CACDTVTGGYNSTSYTAKLIF. V gene TRDV2 combines with J gene TRDJ1; TRDD3 aligns across 12 bases. Germline V gene sequence: CDR1 GEAIGNYY, CDR2 EKD. The CDR3 totals 21 residues.

This clone was seen at least ten times. This DNA translates differently at residue 12 from the TCRdb protein, which is that of a much larger clone; a read error is likely, and the protein shown is the DNA's own translation. The chain employs TRDV2 and TRDJ1; D is unclear. The CDR3 is 15 amino acids. Germline CDR1 GEAIGNYY, CDR2 EKD. In nucleotides, the CDR3 is TGTGCCTGTGACACCGTTGGGCTCAACACCGATAACCTCATCTTT. Protein: CACDTVGLNTDNLIF.

Concerning this clone itself: TCRdb's entry gives the protein of a much larger clone, which mismatches this DNA's translation at residue 15, likely from a read error; the protein reported here is translated from the DNA. The rearrangement uses TRDV2 and TRDJ1; 7 bases agree with TRDD3. The CDR3 has 17 residues. CDR1 GEAIGNYY and CDR2 EKD come from the germline V gene. The CDR3 here is CACERLGANRGTDKHIF. The DNA for the CDR3 is TGTGCCTGTGAGAGGCTGGGGGCGAACCGGGGTACCGATAAACACATCTTT.

In this sample, this clone turned up a few times. At one end the junction does not follow the germline gene, possibly because of a read error. V gene TRDV2 combines with J gene TRDJ1; possible D gene TRDD3, 5 bases. The germline CDR1 and CDR2 sequences are GEAIGNYY and EKD. The CDR3 is made up of 21 amino acids. In DNA form, the CDR3 reads TGTGCCTGTGACACCCTCAATATCGAACTGGTGACTAGATCTTACACCGCTAAACTCATCTTT. This encodes CACDTLNIELVTRSYTAKLIF.

Worth noting for this clone: For this DNA, TCRdb reports the protein of a much larger clone, which diverges at residue 5, most likely from a read error; the protein presented here is translated directly from the DNA. The V and J genes are TRDV2 and TRDJ1; no definite D call. V was cut by 4 bases and J by 4 bases, with 18 bases left in between. Germline values: CDR1 GEAIGNYY, CDR2 EKD. The length of the CDR3 is 15 residues. The CDR3 loop is CACDVMAPSSDKLIF. The CDR3 DNA reads as TGTGCCTGTGATGTAATGGCCCCGAGCAGCGATAAACTCATCTTT.

This clone was observed a handful of times. This DNA translates differently at residue 10 from the TCRdb protein, which is that of a much larger clone; a read error is likely, and the protein shown is the DNA's own translation. This chain uses TRDV1 with TRDJ1; the match to TRDD2 covers 8 bases. From germline, CDR1 is TSWWSYY and CDR2 QGS. Trimming took 5 bases from V and 2 from J; bases not matched to a gene: 22. The CDR3 consists of 20 residues. The CDR3 spells CALGNLPTYCGIGGTDKLIF. The CDR3 bases are TGTGCTCTTGGGAATCTTCCTACCTACTGTGGGATCGGAGGTACCGATAAACTCATCTTT.

A note on this clone: Sequence at one end of the junction differs from germline and may be a read error. The chain recombines TRDV1 with TRDJ1, with TRDD3 identical over 10 bases. The CDR3 runs to 21 residues. Germline CDR1 TSWWSYY, CDR2 QGS. CDR3 DNA sequence: TGTGCTATTGGGGAAAATTCCTACACCCTCCAAACGGGGGATACGAGGGTTAAACTCATCTTT. Translated: CAIGENSYTLQTGDTRVKLIF.

About this clone: One junction end disagrees with the germline gene, perhaps due to a read error. Other DNA sequences in the same sample also yield this CDR3. This chain uses TRDV1 with TRDJ1, with unresolved D. CDR1 and CDR2 (germline): TSWWSYY, QGS. The CDR3 totals 9 residues. CDR3 in amino acids: CALWPRLTF. CDR3 DNA: TGTGCTCTTTGGCCACGACTCACATTT.

Ten or more counts support this clone. The sample contains more than one DNA sequence encoding this CDR3. This chain connects TRDV2 to TRDJ1, with 10 bases that match TRDD3. Germline CDR1 GEAIGNYY, CDR2 EKD. The junction had 17 bases not matched to a gene; V was cut back by 3 bases and J by 2 bases. The CDR3 loop spans 19 amino acids. In nucleotides, the CDR3 is TGTGCCTGTGACCCCGGAAGGGGGGATACGCCCCCCTCAACCGATAAACTCATCTTT. It specifies CACDPGRGDTPPSTDKLIF.

Points on this clone: Other DNA sequences from this sample encode an identical CDR3 as well. The gene calls are TRDV2 and TRDJ1; D might be TRDD3 (5 bases). Trimming pared 1 base from V and 9 bases from J, leaving 23 bases between. Germline CDR1 reads GEAIGNYY; CDR2 reads EKD. The CDR3 extends over 16 amino acids. DNA for the CDR3: TGTGCCTGTGACACGGTGTCTGGTCAACGGGGGCCACAACTCATCTTT. This encodes CACDTVSGQRGPQLIF.

The table lists this clone with many counts. The sample holds other DNA sequences that translate to the same CDR3. The rearrangement links TRDV2 to TRDJ1, with TRDD3 matching over 7 bases. The junction had 35 bases not matched to a gene; V was cut back by 1 base and J by 10 bases. The CDR3 is 22 amino acids. Germline loops: CDR1 GEAIGNYY, CDR2 EKD. The CDR3 loop is CACDTVGTGVYTHSEYTYTLIF. Written as DNA, the CDR3 is TGTGCCTGTGACACGGTGGGAACTGGGGTATACACTCACTCAGAGTACACCTATACACTCATCTTT.

CDR3 loop: CACDTTVGRLYTRHLFF. CDR3 in DNA: TGTGCCTGTGACACCACTGTGGGCCGCTTGTACACCCGACATCTGTTTTTC. The chain has TRDV2 and TRDJ3; D ambiguous. Trimming pared 0 bases from V and 20 bases from J, leaving 28 bases between. CDR3 size: 17 residues. Germline V gene data show CDR1 as GEAIGNYY and CDR2 as EKD.